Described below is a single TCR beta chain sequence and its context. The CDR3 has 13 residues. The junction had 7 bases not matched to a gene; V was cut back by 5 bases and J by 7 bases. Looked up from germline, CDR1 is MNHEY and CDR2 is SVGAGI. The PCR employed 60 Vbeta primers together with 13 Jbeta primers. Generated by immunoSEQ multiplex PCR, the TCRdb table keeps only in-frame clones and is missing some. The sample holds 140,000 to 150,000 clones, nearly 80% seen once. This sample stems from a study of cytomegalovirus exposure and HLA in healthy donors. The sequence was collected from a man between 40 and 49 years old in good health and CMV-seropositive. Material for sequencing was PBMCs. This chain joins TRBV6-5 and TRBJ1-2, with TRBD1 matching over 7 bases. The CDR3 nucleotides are TGTGCCAGCAGTCCCGGGACAGACGCTGGCTACACCTTC. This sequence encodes CASSPGTDAGYTF.